Below, 11 T cell receptor beta chains from the same sample are listed, as sequenced in a study of shared clonotypes between healthy human individuals. Sequencing used immunoSEQ multiplex PCR; TCRdb keeps in-frame clones, though not all of them. Found here are roughly 1 million clones, around 74% of them singletons; the top ten hold 1.4% to 1.5%. The sequencing sample was made of memory CD4+ T cells sorted from blood. Stated subset: CD45RA-negative fraction. Every receptor here comes from a man between 18 and 35 years old in good health.

This clone was detected a few times. The genes are TRBV25-1 and TRBJ2-7; no clear D. The V end lost 4 bases, the J end lost 5 bases, and 12 bases lay between the germline ends. The CDR3 is 13 residues long. CDR1 MGHDK and CDR2 SYGVNS come from the germline V gene. As DNA, the CDR3 is TGTGCCAGCAGTGGACCTAAAGGGCACGAGCAGTACTTC. Translated, it gives CASSGPKGHEQYF.

This clone was detected only a few times. The chain carries TRBV30 and TRBJ1-1; D is unresolved. The CDR3 runs to 12 residues. The V end was cut by 1 base, the J end by 10 bases, with 13 bases between. Germline V lookup: CDR1 GTSNPN, CDR2 SVGIG (reference sequence). The CDR3: CAWSGSVFGAFF. CDR3 nucleotides: TGTGCCTGGAGTGGTTCTGTCTTCGGAGCTTTCTTT. Complete variable domain (other parts from reference TRBV30 and TRBJ1-1): SQTIHQWPATLVQPVGSPLSLECTVEGTSNPNLYWYRQAAGRGLQLLFYSVGIGQISSEVPQNLSASRPQDRQFILSSKKLLLSDSGFYLCAWSGSVFGAFFGQGTRLTVV.

This clone was recorded only once. The chain employs TRBV5-6 and TRBJ2-7, with 7 positions matching TRBD2. The germline V gene encodes CDR1 SGHDT and CDR2 YYEEEE. Trimming cost V 1 base and J 4 bases; bases outside gene matches: 8. The CDR3 length is 15 residues. CDR3 amino acids: CASSLYGEGRYEQYF. For the CDR3, the DNA is TGTGCCAGCAGCTTGTACGGGGAGGGTAGGTACGAGCAGTACTTC.

The V call is TRBV30, the J call TRBJ1-6; 7 nucleotides agree with TRBD1. The CDR3 is 15 residues long. V gave up 2 bases and J gave up 10 bases; unmatched junction bases: 11. In germline, CDR1 is GTSNPN, CDR2 SVGIG (reference sequence). CDR3 nucleotide sequence: TGTGCCTGGAGTAAAACAGGGGCTTGGAGGTCACCCCTCCACTTT. Its translation: CAWSKTGAWRSPLHF.

This clone occurred once. The J gene is TRBJ2-7, the V gene TRBV18; TRBD1 is a possible D gene (6 bases). The length of the CDR3 is 14 residues. In germline, CDR1 is KGHSH, CDR2 LQKENI. Trimming shortened V by 2 bases and J by 6 bases, and 14 bases separated the two germline ends. The CDR3 reads CASSPTTQGSEQYF. In DNA, the CDR3 is TGTGCCAGCTCACCAACGACCCAGGGGAGCGAGCAGTACTTC.

This rearrangement joins TRBV6-1 to TRBJ2-7; 8 bases are shared with TRBD1. CDR3 length: 15 residues. CDR1 and CDR2 (germline): MNHNS, SASEGT. Trimming took 4 bases from V and 4 from J; bases not matched to a gene: 9. CDR3 sequence reads: CASSGDPGQGYEQYF. The CDR3 bases are TGTGCCAGCAGTGGGGACCCCGGACAGGGATACGAGCAGTACTTC.

Worth noting for this clone: Possible read error: a much larger clone is one base away. The chain recombines TRBV7-8 with TRBJ1-1; maybe TRBD1 (5 bases). This CDR3 is 13 amino acids long. CDR1 and CDR2 from the germline V gene are SGHVS and FQNEAQ. With 1 base removed from V and 5 bases from J, the gap between germline ends came to 8 bases. The CDR3 DNA reads as TGTGCCAGCAGCTTAGATGGGGGGACTGAAGCTTTCTTT. Its protein is CASSLDGGTEAFF.

The rearrangement joins TRBV9 to TRBJ2-7; D possibly corresponds to TRBD2 (5 bases). V lost 1 base and J lost 2, with 13 bases in between. CDR3 size: 15 residues. Germline values: CDR1 SGDLS, CDR2 YYNGEE. The CDR3 nucleotides are TGTGCCAGCAGCGTATCTATCGGGGAAGCCTACGAGCAGTACTTC. It translates to CASSVSIGEAYEQYF. Supplemented by reference TRBV9 and TRBJ2-7, the full variable domain reads DSGVTQTPKHLITATGQRVTLRCSPRSGDLSVYWYQQSLDQGLQFLIQYYNGEERAKGNILERFSAQQFPDLHSELNLSSLELGDSALYFCASSVSIGEAYEQYFGPGTRLTVT.

This chain connects TRBV6-5 to TRBJ2-2; D is uncertain. In germline, CDR1 is MNHEY, CDR2 SVGAGI. The CDR3 runs 12 residues. Between the trimmed V and J ends, which lost 5 bases and 4 bases, there was a span of 5 bases. The CDR3 region is CASSRITGELFF. CDR3 nucleotides: TGTGCCAGCAGTCGAATCACCGGGGAGCTGTTTTTT.

Only a few counts were recorded for this clone. This chain connects TRBV20-1 to TRBJ1-1; no clear D gene. CDR1 and CDR2 from the germline V gene are DFQATT and SNEGSKA (reference sequence). Trimming pared 5 bases from V and 3 bases from J, leaving 7 bases between. The CDR3 has 11 amino acids. For the CDR3, the DNA is TGCAGTGCTGGGTACGACACTGAAGCTTTCTTT. Encoded protein: CSAGYDTEAFF.

The chain combines TRBV6-1 with TRBJ1-5; TRBD1 might be the D (5 bases). V lost 4 bases and J 0 bases, leaving 10 bases between the germline ends. CDR1 is MNHNS and CDR2 is SASEGT in the germline V gene. The CDR3 consists of 15 residues. The CDR3 reads CASSVHRNSNQPQHF. The CDR3 DNA sequence: TGTGCCAGCAGTGTTCACAGGAATAGCAATCAGCCCCAGCATTTT.